The source of this T cell receptor beta chain is a study of control samples from healthy donors and cancer patients. The method was immunoSEQ multiplex PCR; TCRdb's version includes in-frame clones alone and lacks a portion of them. This table holds 75,000 to 95,000 clones, around 85% found once. The V and J ends lost 4 bases and 2 bases respectively, with 8 bases between them. The CDR3 is 13 residues long. Germline CDR1 is MNHEY and CDR2 is SMNVEV (reference sequence). The sequenced sample consisted of PBMCs. The chain has TRBV27 and TRBJ2-5; D is undetermined. The clonotype was recovered from a man between 65 and 79 years old with lung cancer. The CDR3 bases are TGTGCCAGCAGTTCTCCCCCGCAAGAGACCCAGTACTTC. Encoded protein: CASSSPPQETQYF.